Below are 10 T cell receptor beta chains sequenced from a single sample in a study of blood T cell repertoires in COVID-19. TCRdb keeps only in-frame clones here, not all; method: immunoSEQ multiplex PCR. The sample shows about 40,000 clones, 75% to 95% of them seen only once. Sequencing was performed on peripheral blood. All receptors derive from a woman older than 75 with acute or convalescent COVID-19.

This chain joins TRBV3-1 (or the pseudogene TRBV3-2) and TRBJ2-3, with 8 positions matching TRBD2. This CDR3 spans 14 amino acids. Germline loops: CDR1 LGHDT, CDR2 YNNKEL (reference sequence). Germline trimming cut 6 bases from V and 1 base from J; bases unmatched to any gene: 3. CDR3 DNA sequence: TGTGCCAGCAGGGATAGCGGGGGCACAGATACGCAGTATTTT. Translation: CASRDSGGTDTQYF.

This sequence joins TRBV12-3 or TRBV12-4 and TRBJ2-2; possible D gene TRBD2, 5 bases. The CDR3 covers 11 residues. V shed 4 bases and J shed 14 bases, with 11 bases lying between them. The CDR3 loop reads CASSSSRGLFF. The CDR3 DNA reads TGTGCCAGCAGTTCCTCCCGGGGACTGTTTTTT.

This clone has just one count. The CDR3 protein is CASSLVGGYDTEAFF. CDR3 coding DNA: TGCGCCAGCAGCTTGGTCGGGGGTTATGACACTGAAGCTTTCTTT. V usage is TRBV5-1 and J usage is TRBJ1-1; TRBD1 might be the D (5 bases). Per the germline V gene, CDR1 is SGHRS and CDR2 is YFSETQ. V lost 0 bases and J lost 3, with 12 bases in between. CDR3 length equals 15 residues.

This chain connects TRBV6-2 or TRBV6-3 to TRBJ1-4, with 7 bases fitting TRBD1. Germline-derived CDR1 and CDR2 are MNHEY and SVGEGT. CDR3 length: 12 amino acids. Trimming took 0 bases from V and 15 from J; bases not matched to a gene: 4. The CDR3 region is CASSYSTGRVFF. The CDR3 DNA sequence: TGTGCCAGCAGTTACTCGACAGGGAGAGTGTTTTTT.

The V and J genes are TRBV7-2 and TRBJ1-3; no definite D call. The CDR3 is 16 residues long. Trimming took off 4 bases at V and 1 base at J, with 14 bases between the two ends. Germline V gene sequence: CDR1 SGHTA, CDR2 FQGNSA. The chain's CDR3 is CASSSAPPGSGNTIYF. For the CDR3, the DNA is TGTGCCAGCAGCTCCGCCCCCCCGGGTTCTGGAAACACCATATATTTT.

The CDR3 DNA reads TGCGCCAGCAGCTTGGGACAGGGGATCTACAATGAGCAGTTCTTC. Residues: CASSLGQGIYNEQFF. V gene TRBV5-1 combines with J gene TRBJ2-1, with TRBD1 matching over 8 bases. The length of the CDR3 is 15 residues. Looked up from germline, CDR1 is SGHRS and CDR2 is YFSETQ. The junction had 2 bases not matched to a gene; V was cut back by 0 bases and J by 3 bases.

The V gene is TRBV30, the J gene TRBJ1-2; the match to TRBD1 covers 12 bases. The CDR3 is made up of 16 amino acids. Germline values: CDR1 GTSNPN, CDR2 SVGIG (reference sequence). After removal of 0 bases from V and 5 bases from J, the junction contained 7 bases not matched to a gene. The CDR3 protein is CAWSVPLGQGAYGYTF. CDR3 nucleotide sequence: TGTGCCTGGAGTGTACCCCTGGGACAGGGGGCATATGGCTACACCTTC.

The chain has TRBV2 and TRBJ1-3; D uncertain. Germline loops: CDR1 SNHLY, CDR2 FYNNEI. CDR3 size: 16 residues. V gave up 6 bases and J gave up 0 bases, with 15 bases separating them. CDR3 in amino acids: CASSPFGPNSGNTIYF. The CDR3 nucleotides read TGTGCCAGCAGCCCCTTTGGGCCCAACTCTGGAAACACCATATATTTT. Full variable domain (rest looked up from reference TRBV2 and TRBJ1-3): EPEVTQTPSHQVTQMGQEVILRCVPISNHLYFYWYRQILGQKVEFLVSFYNNEISEKSEIFDDQFSVERPDGSNFTLKIRSTKLEDSAMYFCASSPFGPNSGNTIYFGEGSWLTVV.

The rearrangement joins TRBV7-2 to TRBJ2-7; D remains unclear. In germline, CDR1 is SGHTA, CDR2 FQGNSA. The CDR3 has 15 residues. V was clipped by 1 base and J by 0 bases, with 10 bases between them. CDR3 loop: CASSLVGDSSYEQYF. Here the CDR3 DNA reads TGTGCCAGCAGCTTAGTTGGTGATAGCTCCTACGAGCAGTACTTC.

This chain joins TRBV5-1 and TRBJ2-2, with 9 nucleotides matching TRBD2. The V segment lost 5 bases and the J segment 0 bases; nucleotides outside the gene matches: 5. Germline V lookup: CDR1 SGHRS, CDR2 YFSETQ. The length of the CDR3 is 16 residues. CDR3 sequence: CASSYRTSANTGELFF. In nucleotides, the CDR3 is TGCGCCAGCAGTTACCGGACTAGCGCGAACACCGGGGAGCTGTTTTTT. Using reference TRBV5-1 and TRBJ2-2 for the parts outside the CDR3, the full variable domain is KAGVTQTPRYLIKTRGQQVTLSCSPISGHRSVSWYQQTPGQGLQFLFEYFSETQRNKGNFPGRFSGRQFSNSRSEMNVSTLELGDSALYLCASSYRTSANTGELFFGEGSRLTVL.